This is a list of T cell receptor beta chains from one sample in a study of OX40 agonist ivuxolimab in advanced cancers. Profiled with immunoSEQ multiplex PCR; TCRdb holds only in-frame clones, not every one. This table holds 75,000 to 95,000 clones, about 80% found once. The starting material was CD4+ or CD8+ T cells sorted from blood, obtained in a trial of the OX40 agonist ivuxolimab. These receptors came from an adult with an advanced solid tumor such as melanoma, head and neck, liver or kidney cancer. Both conserved end residues are part of each CDR3. D genes are given only for firm matches. For some rows the clone size is stated as once, few or many, or as a class when expanded; others skip it.

TRBV10-3	-	-	TRBJ1-2	CAISEIAWDGYTF	TGTGCCATCAGTGAAATCGCCTGGGATGGCTACACCTTC
TRBV14	-	-	TRBJ1-2	CASSQDFRNGYTF	TGTGCCAGCAGCCAAGATTTCAGGAATGGCTACACCTTC
TRBV18	-	-	TRBJ2-7	CASSPAEDYEQYF	TGTGCCAGCTCACCGGCGGAGGATTACGAGCAGTACTTC
TRBV25-1	TRBD1	-	TRBJ2-3	CASSGGTVIPSTDTQYF	TGTGCCAGCAGTGGGGGGACAGTGATCCCTAGCACAGATACGCAGTATTTT
TRBV18	-	-	TRBJ2-3	CASSPGSGAGATDTQYF	TGTGCCAGCTCACCCGGTTCGGGGGCGGGAGCTACAGATACGCAGTATTTT
TRBV7-6	-	-	TRBJ1-3	CASSSKRSGNTIYF	TGTGCCAGCAGCTCTAAACGGTCGGGAAACACCATATATTTT
TRBV19	TRBD1	-	TRBJ2-7	CASSRQGKHYEQYF	TGTGCCAGTTCCCGACAGGGAAAACATTACGAGCAGTACTTC
TRBV5-1	TRBD2	few	TRBJ2-7	CASSKNEGLAGGGEQYF	TGCGCCAGCAGCAAAAATGAGGGACTAGCGGGAGGTGGGGAGCAGTACTTC
TRBV2	-	-	TRBJ1-2	CASRALGAIIDYGYTF	TGTGCCAGCAGGGCATTAGGGGCAATCATTGACTATGGCTACACCTTC
TRBV28	-	-	TRBJ1-5	CASLGSSNQPQHF	TGTGCCAGTCTTGGCAGTAGCAATCAGCCCCAGCATTTT
TRBV5-6	TRBD2	-	TRBJ2-3	CASSLGLGTDTQYF	TGTGCCAGCAGCCTGGGACTAGGAACAGATACGCAGTATTTT
TRBV18	TRBD2	few	TRBJ2-7	CASSPRPLGLAGAAYEQYF	TGTGCCAGCTCACCACGTCCTTTGGGACTAGCGGGGGCCGCGTACGAGCAGTACTTC
TRBV28	-	-	TRBJ2-7	CASSLDTVLYEQYF	TGTGCCAGCAGCTTGGACACCGTACTCTACGAGCAGTACTTC
TRBV19	-	-	TRBJ2-3	CASSRPGTDTQYF	TGTGCCAGTAGTCGACCAGGGACAGATACGCAGTATTTT
TRBV25-1	TRBD1	-	TRBJ1-4	CASSEHRGNEKLFF	TGTGCCAGCAGTGAACACAGGGGTAATGAAAAACTGTTTTTT
TRBV9	TRBD1	-	TRBJ2-3	CASSALDRVDTQYF	TGTGCCAGCAGCGCCTTGGACAGGGTAGATACGCAGTATTTT
TRBV4-2	-	-	TRBJ1-1	CASSQDVEGVEAFF	TGTGCCAGCAGCCAAGATGTTGAGGGGGTAGAAGCTTTCTTT
TRBV30	-	few	TRBJ1-1	CAWNRGTGTEAFF	TGTGCCTGGAATAGGGGGACGGGCACTGAAGCTTTCTTT
TRBV29-1	-	-	TRBJ2-2	CSVAQTAGELFF	TGCAGCGTAGCTCAAACAGCCGGGGAGCTGTTTTTT
TRBV19	-	once	TRBJ2-5	CASSIGGQQETQYF	TGTGCCAGTAGTATCGGAGGGCAGCAAGAGACCCAGTACTTC
TRBV5-3	TRBD2	-	TRBJ2-1	CARSFCGGTSSEQFF	TGTGCCAGAAGCTTTTGCGGTGGGACTAGCAGTGAGCAGTTCTTC
TRBV7-2	-	-	TRBJ2-3	CASSLGYDTDTQYF	TGTGCCAGCAGCTTAGGTTACGATACAGATACGCAGTATTTT
TRBV5-1	-	-	TRBJ1-2	CASSSYVAGHSYTF	TGCGCCAGCAGCTCCTATGTAGCCGGCCACAGCTACACCTTC
TRBV10-1	TRBD1	-	TRBJ1-6	CASSNPDRAGLMYSPLHF	TGCGCCAGCAGTAATCCCGACAGGGCGGGTTTGATGTATTCACCCCTCCACTTT
TRBV5-1	-	-	TRBJ1-4	CASSLWDTPNEKLFF	TGCGCCAGCAGCCTATGGGACACCCCTAATGAAAAACTGTTTTTT
TRBV5-1	TRBD1	once	TRBJ2-7	CASSVTGGVSYEQYF	TGCGCCAGCAGCGTGACAGGGGGGGTCTCCTACGAGCAGTACTTC
TRBV5-6	-	-	TRBJ1-3	CASSSPPGRSGNTIYF	TGTGCCAGCAGCTCACCTCCCGGGCGGAGTGGAAACACCATATATTTT
TRBV7-6	-	-	TRBJ2-1	CASSPRGGGNSYNEQFF	TGTGCCAGCAGCCCTCGAGGAGGGGGGAACTCCTACAATGAGCAGTTCTTC
TRBV5-1	TRBD2	once	TRBJ2-2	CASSLAPSGGLNTGELFF	TGCGCCAGCAGCTTGGCCCCTAGCGGGGGTTTGAACACCGGGGAGCTGTTTTTT
TRBV7-2	TRBD2	-	TRBJ2-5	CASSPRTGGPETQYF	TGTGCCAGCAGCCCCCGAACGGGGGGGCCAGAGACCCAGTACTTC
TRBV29-1	-	-	TRBJ2-3	CSADGGRTDTQYF	TGCAGCGCCGACGGGGGCCGCACAGATACGCAGTATTTT
TRBV6-5	TRBD1	-	TRBJ2-3	CASSSFRGKVYF	TGTGCCAGCAGTTCGTTCAGGGGGAAGGTATATTTT
TRBV6-4	-	-	TRBJ1-2	CASSGRGTAPPNYGYTF	TGTGCCAGCAGTGGTCGAGGGACGGCGCCCCCTAACTATGGCTACACCTTC
TRBV9	-	-	TRBJ2-3	CASSVVHSKGIGGTDTQYF	TGTGCCAGCAGCGTAGTCCACAGCAAGGGGATCGGTGGCACAGATACGCAGTATTTT
TRBV7-8	-	-	TRBJ2-7	CASSLDGSYEQYF	TGTGCCAGCAGCCTGGACGGTTCCTACGAGCAGTACTTC
TRBV6-6	TRBD1	-	TRBJ2-5	CASSPGQGWYF	TGTGCCAGCAGCCCTGGACAGGGTTGGTACTTC
TRBV27	TRBD2	-	TRBJ2-1	CASSPRLAGFLEQFF	TGTGCCAGCAGTCCGCGACTAGCGGGATTTCTGGAACAGTTCTTC
TRBV7-2	-	-	TRBJ2-1	CASSIRKEGRYAFF	TGTGCCAGCAGCATCCGAAAGGAAGGGAGATACGCGTTCTTC
TRBV4-3	-	-	TRBJ2-1	CASSQDPTDRNEQFF	TGCGCCAGCAGCCAAGATCCTACGGACCGCAATGAGCAGTTCTTC
TRBV11-3	-	-	TRBJ2-3	CASSLGSRTSPTDTQYF	TGTGCCAGCAGCTTAGGGTCTAGAACAAGCCCCACAGATACGCAGTATTTT
TRBV6-5	-	-	TRBJ2-7	CASSYSIGGSSYEQYF	TGTGCCAGCAGTTACTCGATTGGGGGGAGCTCCTACGAGCAGTACTTC
TRBV28	-	-	TRBJ2-3	CASSPNLVFSTDTQYF	TGTGCCAGCAGTCCCAACCTGGTTTTTAGCACAGATACGCAGTATTTT
TRBV11-2	-	-	TRBJ2-7	CASSSLRFPYEQYF	TGTGCCAGCAGCTCCCTTCGGTTCCCCTACGAGCAGTACTTC
TRBV9	-	-	TRBJ2-3	CASSVASPDTQYF	TGTGCCAGCAGCGTAGCTAGCCCAGATACGCAGTATTTT
TRBV6-5	TRBD1	few	TRBJ1-1	CASSYSRQGDTEAFF	TGTGCCAGCAGTTACTCGCGACAGGGTGATACTGAAGCTTTCTTT
TRBV2	-	-	TRBJ1-2	CASNIHGKNGYTF	TGTGCCAGCAATATTCACGGGAAAAATGGCTACACCTTC
TRBV6-1	TRBD1	-	TRBJ1-4	CASSELQGATNEKLFF	TGTGCCAGCAGTGAATTACAGGGGGCGACTAATGAAAAACTGTTTTTT
TRBV15	-	few	TRBJ1-6	CATSRDQGFNSPLHF	TGTGCCACCAGCAGAGATCAGGGGTTTAATTCACCCCTCCACTTT
TRBV7-3	-	-	TRBJ2-3	CASSAHGVGIHSTDTQYF	TGTGCCAGCAGCGCCCACGGGGTTGGTATCCATAGCACAGATACGCAGTATTTT
TRBV30	TRBD2	-	TRBJ2-7	CAWSSQRLAGGFSYEQYF	TGTGCCTGGAGTTCCCAGCGGCTAGCGGGAGGCTTTTCCTACGAGCAGTACTTC